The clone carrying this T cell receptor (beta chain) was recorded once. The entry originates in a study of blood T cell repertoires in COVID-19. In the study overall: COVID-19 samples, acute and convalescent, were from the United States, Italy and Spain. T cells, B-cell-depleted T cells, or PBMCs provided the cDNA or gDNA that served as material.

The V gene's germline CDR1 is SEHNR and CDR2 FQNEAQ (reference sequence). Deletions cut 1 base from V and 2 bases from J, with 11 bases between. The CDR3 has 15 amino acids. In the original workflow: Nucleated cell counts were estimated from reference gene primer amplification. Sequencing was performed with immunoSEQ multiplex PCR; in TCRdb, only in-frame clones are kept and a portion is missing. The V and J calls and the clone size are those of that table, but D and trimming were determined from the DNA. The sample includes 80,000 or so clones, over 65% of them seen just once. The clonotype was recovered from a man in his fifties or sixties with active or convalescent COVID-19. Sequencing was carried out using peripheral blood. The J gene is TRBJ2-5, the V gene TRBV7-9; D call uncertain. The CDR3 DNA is TGTGCCAGCAGCTTAGGAACAGACAAACAAGAGACCCAGTACTTC. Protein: CASSLGTDKQETQYF.